This is a list of T cell receptor beta chains from one sample in a study of shared clonotypes between healthy human individuals. TCRdb keeps only in-frame clones here, not all; method: immunoSEQ multiplex PCR. The table lists roughly 1,000,000 clones, about four fifths of them singletons. The specimen sequenced was memory CD4+ T cells from PBMCs. The source is a young man in good health. Some clones in this sample may be carry-over from other donors' samples. Both conserved end residues are part of each CDR3. A D gene is named only where the DNA matches it firmly. The listing skips clone size in some rows; elsewhere it reads once, few, many or a size class.

J gene | D gene | V gene | clone size | CDR3 DNA | CDR3 protein
TRBJ2-5 | TRBD2 | TRBV5-1 | NA | TGCGCCAGCAGCTTGGTAGGGACTAGAGGAGAGACCCAGTACTTC | CASSLVGTRGETQYF
TRBJ2-5 | NA | TRBV7-6 | NA | TGTGCCAGCAGCTTAGCGCGGGGGCCCGAGACCCAGTACTTC | CASSLARGPETQYF
TRBJ2-7 | NA | TRBV6-1 | once | TGTGCCAGCAGTGCTCGGGGATGGGTCTACGAGCAGTACTTC | CASSARGWVYEQYF
TRBJ1-1 | TRBD1 | TRBV30 | few | TGTGCCTGGGGACAGGAGTTGAACACTGAAGCTTTCTTT | CAWGQELNTEAFF
TRBJ2-7 | NA | TRBV7-3 | once | TGTGCCAGCAGCCACCCGACGGAGCAGTACTTC | CASSHPTEQYF
TRBJ1-1 | NA | TRBV5-1 | few | TGCGCCAGCAGGTCCGACAGTTCCACTGAAGCTTTCTTT | CASRSDSSTEAFF
TRBJ2-7 | NA | TRBV4-1 | NA | TGCGCCAGCAGCCAACCCCCTAGCTACGAGCAGTACTTC | CASSQPPSYEQYF
TRBJ2-7 | TRBD1 | TRBV28 | NA | TGTGCCAGCAGTTCCAACTCCGGGACAGGGCATACCTACGAGCAGTACTTC | CASSSNSGTGHTYEQYF
TRBJ1-1 | TRBD1 | TRBV27 | NA | TGTGCCAGCAGTGAAGACAGGGTCAGAGGCACTGAAGCTTTCTTT | CASSEDRVRGTEAFF
TRBJ2-1 | TRBD1 | TRBV29-1 | NA | TGCAGCTCGATAGTGGGGACAGGGGCGTACAATGAGCAGTTCTTC | CSSIVGTGAYNEQFF
TRBJ1-5 | NA | TRBV28 | few | TGTGCCAGCAGCCCCCCACGGCCTCTTGCGCCCCAGCATTTT | CASSPPRPLAPQHF
TRBJ2-4 | NA | TRBV6-1 | many | TGTGCCAGCAGTGAAGGACGCGACCTAGCCAAAAACATTCAGTACTTC | CASSEGRDLAKNIQYF
TRBJ2-3 | NA | TRBV6-1 | NA | TGTGCCAGCAGTAGACAGCCATACACAGATACGCAGTATTTT | CASSRQPYTDTQYF
TRBJ2-7 | TRBD1 | TRBV7-8 | many | TGTGCCAGCAGCCGGGACAGCTCCTACGAGCAGTACTTC | CASSRDSSYEQYF
TRBJ2-5 | NA | TRBV5-8 | NA | TGTGCCAGCAGCTTACGGAAGAAAGAGACCCAGTACTTC | CASSLRKKETQYF
TRBJ2-1 | TRBD1 | TRBV27 | NA | TGTGCCAGCAGTTTAGACAGGGAGTCCGGGCAGTTCTTC | CASSLDRESGQFF
TRBJ2-3 | TRBD1 | TRBV29-1 | NA | TGCAGCGTTAATTTACAGGGGGCAGGTTCGGATACGCAGTATTTT | CSVNLQGAGSDTQYF
TRBJ2-3 | NA | TRBV18 | NA | TGTGCCAGCTCACCCCATCCCGAAGATACGCAGTATTTT | CASSPHPEDTQYF
TRBJ1-2 | NA | TRBV7-7 | NA | TGTGCCAGCAGCCCTCTGGGGGGCAACTATGGCTACACCTTC | CASSPLGGNYGYTF
TRBJ2-3 | NA | TRBV2 | NA | TGTGCCAGCAGTGGAAAAGGCAATACGCAGTATTTT | CASSGKGNTQYF
TRBJ1-2 | TRBD1 | TRBV6-1 | NA | TGTGCCAGCAGGGGACAGGTCAACTATGGCTACACCTTC | CASRGQVNYGYTF
TRBJ2-7 | TRBD1 | TRBV5-1 | NA | TGCGCCAGCAGCTGGACAGGTCCCTTCTACGAGCAGTACTTC | CASSWTGPFYEQYF
TRBJ2-5 | NA | TRBV11-3 | NA | TGTGCCAGCAGCTTAGGAATTGGCCGGGGAAGAGAGACCCAGTACTTC | CASSLGIGRGRETQYF
TRBJ2-5 | NA | TRBV7-8 | NA | TGTGCCAGCAGCTTAGCTCCGGGGAGGCAGACCCAGTACTTC | CASSLAPGRQTQYF
TRBJ2-5 | NA | TRBV28 | NA | TGTGCCAGCAACTCTCCAGGGCGAGAGGAGACCCAGTACTTC | CASNSPGREETQYF
TRBJ2-7 | TRBD1 | TRBV6-5 | NA | TGTGCCAGCAGTTCCACTAGGACAGGGGGGGGTGAGCAGTACTTC | CASSSTRTGGGEQYF
TRBJ1-5 | TRBD1 | TRBV7-2 | NA | TGTGCCAGCAGGCTGACAGGGGGCGCAGGGAATCAGCCCCAGCATTTT | CASRLTGGAGNQPQHF
TRBJ2-1 | NA | TRBV5-4 | NA | TGTGCCAGCAGCTTAGTAGGGGACCACAATGAGCAGTTCTTC | CASSLVGDHNEQFF
TRBJ2-3 | TRBD2 | TRBV18 | few | TGTGCCAGCTCACCAGGACTAGCGGGAGGTCGAACCGGCACAGATACGCAGTATTTT | CASSPGLAGGRTGTDTQYF
TRBJ2-1 | TRBD1 | TRBV4-1 | NA | TGCGCCAGCAGCCAACGGGACAGCCGCGGGTCCTACAATGAGCAGTTCTTC | CASSQRDSRGSYNEQFF
TRBJ1-1 | NA | TRBV7-8 | NA | TGTGCCAGCAGCTTAGCCCTCAGGAACATGAACACTGAAGCTTTCTTT | CASSLALRNMNTEAFF
TRBJ2-7 | NA | TRBV5-4 | NA | TGTGCCAGCAGCTTGTATGGGCGCTACGAGCAGTACTTC | CASSLYGRYEQYF
TRBJ2-3 | TRBD2 | TRBV28 | NA | TGTGCCAGCAGACTAGCGGGAGGGGGTGCGGATACGCAGTATTTT | CASRLAGGGADTQYF
TRBJ1-1 | TRBD1 | TRBV5-1 | NA | TGCGCCAGCAGCCCTAGGGACAGCGGAAGCACTGAAGCTTTCTTT | CASSPRDSGSTEAFF
TRBJ1-1 | NA | TRBV28 | NA | TGTGTTTGTTGGGAGACGACGAACACTGAAGCTTTCTTT | CVCWETTNTEAFF
TRBJ2-5 | NA | TRBV7-3 | NA | TGTGCCAGCAGCCCCTGGTGGAAGACCCAGTACTTC | CASSPWWKTQYF
TRBJ2-1 | NA | TRBV9 | NA | TGTGCCAGCAGCGCCTCCCTCGGGAGATCATCCTACAATGAGCAGTTCTTC | CASSASLGRSSYNEQFF
TRBJ1-2 | NA | TRBV6-6 | NA | TGTGCCAGCAGTTATTCTCTAACGGGGAACTATGGCTACACCTTC | CASSYSLTGNYGYTF
TRBJ1-1 | NA | TRBV6-6 | NA | TGTGCCAGCATGAATTCCGGTCGGGCACTGGTAGCTTTCTTT | CASMNSGRALVAFF
TRBJ2-2 | NA | TRBV29-1 | NA | TGCAGCGTTGCCCGGGTTTCGAACACCGGGGAGCTGTTTTTT | CSVARVSNTGELFF
TRBJ1-5 | NA | TRBV2 | NA | TGTGCCAGCAGTGATGCAGTTTATAGCAATCAGCCCCAGCATTTT | CASSDAVYSNQPQHF
TRBJ2-6 | NA | TRBV7-8 | NA | TGTGCCAGCAGCCTTACTGCCGGGGTTGGGGCCAACGTCCTGACTTTC | CASSLTAGVGANVLTF
TRBJ2-3 | TRBD2 | TRBV30 | NA | TGTGCCTGGAAAGTAACTAGCGGGAGTGGGGGGCGAAGCACAGATACGCAGTATTTT | CAWKVTSGSGGRSTDTQYF
TRBJ1-3 | NA | TRBV2 | NA | TGTGCCAACACTGGGAGGTCGGACCGAAACACCATATATTTT | CANTGRSDRNTIYF
TRBJ1-2 | NA | TRBV6-6 | NA | TGTGCCAGCACGCCTTCCGGGACTCAGGCTCCCGGTGGCTACACCTTC | CASTPSGTQAPGGYTF
TRBJ1-2 | NA | TRBV20-1 | NA | TGCAGTGCTTCCAGGGTCAATGGCTACACCTTC | CSASRVNGYTF
TRBJ1-5 | TRBD1 | TRBV2 | NA | TGTGCCAGCAGATCGGGACAGGGGAGAAGCAATCAGCCCCAGCATTTT | CASRSGQGRSNQPQHF
TRBJ2-3 | NA | TRBV5-1 | NA | TGCGCCAGCAGCTTGGGTCCGGGGTTGTGGGATACGCAGTATTTT | CASSLGPGLWDTQYF
TRBJ1-1 | TRBD1 | TRBV6-5 | few | TGTGCCAGCAGCTTGACAGGGTGGACTGAAGCTTTCTTT | CASSLTGWTEAFF
TRBJ2-1 | TRBD2 | TRBV5-1 | NA | TGCGCCAGCAGCTTGATGAGGGCGGGGGGAGATGAGCAGTTCTTC | CASSLMRAGGDEQFF
TRBJ2-3 | TRBD2 | TRBV29-1 | NA | TGCAGCGTTGAAGATCAGGCCTTGGGAGCGGGAGCGTCAGATACGCAGTATTTT | CSVEDQALGAGASDTQYF
TRBJ2-7 | NA | TRBV6-5 | NA | TGTGCCAGCAGTTACCGAGAAAGCTCCTACGAGCAGTACTTC | CASSYRESSYEQYF
TRBJ2-7 | NA | TRBV5-1 | once | TGCGCCAGCAGTTCGGGACTGGCCTACGAGCAGTACTTC | CASSSGLAYEQYF
TRBJ1-4 | NA | TRBV28 | NA | TGTGCCAGCATGGACACGGATAATGAAAAACTGTTTTTT | CASMDTDNEKLFF